The T cell receptor beta chain described here comes from a study of T cell responses to AZD1222 COVID-19 vaccine. Study-wide results and caveats: CD4 TCRs associated with vaccination spanned spike, dominating at 160-218 and 743-854.

Of note for this clone: Its cognate antigen is unknown.

The V and J ends lost 2 bases and 6 bases, in that order; junction bases with no gene match: 4. There are 13 residues in the CDR3. CDR1 and CDR2 from the germline V gene are SGHTA and FQGNSA. The protocol was immunoSEQ multiplex PCR, while the TCRdb copy is restricted to in-frame clones and leaves out a portion. The sample records about 79,000 clones, 75% to 85% being singletons. The chain couples TRBV7-2 to TRBJ2-7, with 7 nucleotides matching TRBD1. The sequenced sample was peripheral blood, obtained on day 0 of AZD1222 vaccination. The receptor's source is an adult in good health. CDR3 nucleotides: TGTGCCAGCAGCTTAAAGGGGGCGGGCGAGCAGTACTTC. Residues: CASSLKGAGEQYF.